One sample yielded the 18 T cell receptor beta chains listed below, sequenced in a study of T cells in narcolepsy. The table came from immunoSEQ multiplex PCR; TCRdb's copy has only in-frame clones and leaves some out. The data show around 34,000 clones, roughly 80% seen once. Sequences were obtained from memory (CD45RA-) CD4+ T cells from blood. Receptors originate from a human donor in good health.

The J gene is TRBJ2-2, the V gene TRBV18, with 15 nucleotides matching TRBD2. After removal of 6 bases from V and 7 bases from J, the junction contained 3 bases not matched to a gene. The CDR3 covers 15 residues. Germline V CDR1 and CDR2: KGHSH, LQKENI. CDR3 region: CASSSGLAGGGELFF. CDR3 nucleotides: TGTGCCAGCTCTTCGGGACTAGCGGGAGGCGGGGAGCTGTTTTTT.

In this sample, this clone turned up once. The chain recombines TRBV4-1 with TRBJ2-3; TRBD1 might be the D (5 bases). CDR1 and CDR2 from the germline V gene are MGHRA and YSYEKL. This CDR3 is built from 17 residues. Trimming stripped 1 base from V and 5 bases from J, with 19 bases between. The CDR3 loop reads CASSQAMTATWQDTQYF. The CDR3 nucleotides are TGCGCCAGCAGCCAAGCGATGACAGCCACCTGGCAAGATACGCAGTATTTT.

The genes are TRBV5-1 and TRBJ1-4; 7 bases agree with TRBD1. CDR3 length equals 15 residues. The germline gives CDR1 SGHRS, CDR2 YFSETQ. The V segment lost 4 bases and the J segment 7 bases; nucleotides outside the gene matches: 10. The DNA for the CDR3 is TGCGCCAGCAGCCCCATACAGGGGTCGGTTGAAAAACTGTTTTTT. Protein: CASSPIQGSVEKLFF.

The chain uses TRBV2 and TRBJ2-1, with D possibly being TRBD2 (6 bases). The CDR3 is 13 amino acids. Germline lookup yields CDR1 SNHLY and CDR2 FYNNEI. The V end was cut by 5 bases, the J end by 4 bases, with 9 bases between. The CDR3 nucleotides read TGTGCCAGCAGTCTTCGGGGGTACAATGAGCAGTTCTTC. Its translation: CASSLRGYNEQFF. The full variable domain, in which reference TRBV2 and TRBJ2-1 provide the parts outside the CDR3, is EPEVTQTPSHQVTQMGQEVILRCVPISNHLYFYWYRQILGQKVEFLVSFYNNEISEKSEIFDDQFSVERPDGSNFTLKIRSTKLEDSAMYFCASSLRGYNEQFFGPGTRLTVL.

This chain joins TRBV6-4 and TRBJ2-7; a weak D match, TRBD2 (6 bases). V shed 4 bases and J shed 3 bases, with 22 bases lying between them. Germline loops: CDR1 MRHNA, CDR2 SNTAGT. The CDR3 is 17 amino acids. In DNA, the CDR3 is TGTGCCAGCAGTGCACGCCGTACCCCGGGACTTAACTACGAGCAGTACTTC. This codes for CASSARRTPGLNYEQYF.

The rearrangement uses TRBV11-3 and TRBJ2-2; TRBD2 might be the D (6 bases). Trimming took 1 base from V and 1 from J, leaving 10 bases between them. This CDR3 has 16 amino acids. Germline V CDR1 and CDR2: SGHNT, YENEEA. In DNA, the CDR3 is TGTGCCAGCAGCTTAGGGGCCGGGAGGAACACCGGGGAGCTGTTTTTT. Protein sequence: CASSLGAGRNTGELFF.

The chain is built from TRBV7-2 and TRBJ1-5; 7 bases map to TRBD1. There are 15 residues in the CDR3. Germline V gives CDR1 SGHTA, CDR2 FQGNSA. V trimming: 5 bases; J trimming: 7 bases; junction bases outside the gene matches: 11. CDR3 residues: CASSPQTGPNQPQHF. CDR3 nucleotide sequence: TGTGCCAGCAGCCCACAGACAGGGCCCAACCAGCCCCAGCATTTT.

This clone was counted between two and nine times. The chain joins TRBV6-5 to TRBJ1-3; D perhaps matches TRBD1 (5 bases). Germline V CDR1 and CDR2: MNHEY, SVGAGI. This CDR3 has 15 residues. Trimming shortened V by 6 bases and J by 0 bases, and 12 bases separated the two germline ends. The CDR3 DNA sequence: TGTGCCAGCAGGGGTCAGGGCCCCTCTGGAAACACCATATATTTT. This translates into CASRGQGPSGNTIYF.

Regarding this clone: Distinct nucleotide sequences in the sample also encode this CDR3. This rearrangement joins TRBV18 to TRBJ2-2; no definite D call. The V end was cut by 3 bases, the J end by 3 bases, with 2 bases between. This CDR3 has 12 residues. Germline assignment: CDR1 KGHSH and CDR2 LQKENI. The CDR3 nucleotides read TGTGCCAGCTCACCGGACACCGGGGAGCTGTTTTTT. Translating it yields CASSPDTGELFF.

J is TRBJ1-5 and V is TRBV5-4; no firm D call. The CDR3 totals 14 residues. Germline lookup yields CDR1 SGHNT and CDR2 YYREEE (reference sequence). Trimming took 4 bases from V and 7 from J, leaving 15 bases between them. The CDR3 spells CASSQDGKDQPQHF. In DNA, the CDR3 is TGTGCCAGCAGCCAAGACGGTAAGGACCAGCCCCAGCATTTT.

This clone came up a few times. The chain is built from TRBV11-1 and TRBJ2-7, with D hard to call. This CDR3 has 13 residues. Germline CDR1 SGHAT, CDR2 FQDESV (reference sequence). With 1 base removed from V and 3 bases from J, the gap between germline ends came to 7 bases. The CDR3 bases are TGTGCCAGCAGCTTAGAGGTCCGCTACGAGCAGTACTTC. It specifies CASSLEVRYEQYF.

V usage is TRBV9 and J usage is TRBJ1-6; D gene ambiguous. V gave up 3 bases and J gave up 4 bases, with 11 bases separating them. This CDR3 is 15 amino acids long. Germline-derived CDR1 and CDR2 are SGDLS and YYNGEE. The CDR3 region has the DNA TGTGCCAGCAGCGCCAACGGGGAGTATAATTCACCCCTCCACTTT. Translating it yields CASSANGEYNSPLHF.

The chain has TRBV4-2 and TRBJ2-7, with D hard to call. The CDR3 sequence is 11 residues long. V lost 5 bases and J lost 4, with 6 bases in between. Germline CDR1 and CDR2: LGHNA and YNFKEQ. CDR3 sequence reads: CASSFGYEQYF. The CDR3 DNA follows: TGTGCCAGCAGCTTCGGATACGAGCAGTACTTC.

The V gene is TRBV7-8, the J gene TRBJ1-2, with D perhaps TRBD1 (5 bases). Per germline, CDR1 SGHVS and CDR2 FQNEAQ. Trimming stripped 5 bases from V and 4 bases from J, with 17 bases between. The CDR3 contains 15 residues. The CDR3 bases are TGTGCCAGCAGCGGAGGAGGGGCGCGCGGCTATGGCTACACCTTC. Amino acids: CASSGGGARGYGYTF.

The chain is built from TRBV7-2 and TRBJ1-2, with D perhaps matching TRBD1 (5 bases). CDR1 is SGHTA, CDR2 FQGNSA, per germline. Trimming stripped 6 bases from V and 2 bases from J, with 10 bases between. The CDR3 consists of 13 residues. The chain's CDR3 is CASSDRPNYGYTF. The CDR3 region has the DNA TGTGCCAGCAGTGACAGACCAAACTATGGCTACACCTTC.

The chain employs TRBV7-9 and TRBJ2-1; D is unclear. This CDR3 has 13 residues. From germline, CDR1 is SEHNR and CDR2 FQNEAQ (reference sequence). V gave up 1 base and J gave up 10 bases, with 11 bases separating them. The CDR3 DNA follows: TGTGCCAGCAGCTTAGTTGTGGCAGAGGAGCAGTTCTTC. Its protein product is CASSLVVAEEQFF.

This sequence joins TRBV11-2 and TRBJ1-4, with D possibly being TRBD1 (6 bases). Looked up from germline, CDR1 is SGHAT and CDR2 is FQNNGV. The CDR3 has 14 residues. Trimming took off 6 bases at V and 8 bases at J, with 16 bases between the two ends. For the CDR3, the DNA is TGTGCCAGCAGTCTACAGGGTTCGTCCGAAAAACTGTTTTTT. It codes for CASSLQGSSEKLFF.

This chain connects TRBV6-5 to TRBJ2-1; perhaps TRBD2 as D (6 bases). V was trimmed by 10 bases and J by 4 bases, leaving 17 bases between them. The CDR3 sequence is 14 residues long. From germline, CDR1 is MNHEY and CDR2 SVGAGI. CDR3 DNA: TGTGCCACCAAACGGGGGAGGACATACAATGAGCAGTTCTTC. This encodes CATKRGRTYNEQFF.